This T cell receptor (beta chain) was sequenced for a study of cytomegalovirus exposure and HLA in healthy donors. The CDR3 consists of 20 residues. This clone has a handful of counts. Its antigen is undetermined. The PCR ran on 60 Vbeta and 13 Jbeta primers. Here immunoSEQ multiplex PCR was the method, and the copy in TCRdb shows in-frame clones only, minus some. The sample has 100,000 to 150,000 clones, under 12% seen once. Findings of the study overall: CMV serostatus alone was available as immune exposure information.

Likely unrecorded immune exposures existed in these nominally healthy donors. This TCR was sampled from a woman between 18 and 29 years old in good health and CMV-seropositive. The specimen sequenced was PBMCs. The rearrangement links TRBV21-1 to TRBJ2-3; TRBD2, as called in the table, went unchecked against the DNA. TRBV21-1 is a pseudogene segment. Here the CDR3 DNA reads TGTGCCAGCAGCAAAAGGTTGACTAGCGGGAGTTCCTATTCCACAGATACGCAGTATTTT. The encoded protein is CASSKRLTSGSSYSTDTQYF.